This T cell receptor beta chain is drawn from a study of control samples from healthy donors and cancer patients. This CDR3 has 15 amino acids. Looked up from germline, CDR1 is SGHAT and CDR2 is FQNNGV. V was pared by 5 bases and J by 6 bases, with 16 bases between. TCRdb's copy holds only in-frame clones and misses some; the assay was immunoSEQ multiplex PCR. The data show some 410,000 clones, around 90% seen once. The clonotype comes from a man aged 35 to 55 with head and neck cancer. The chain uses TRBV11-2 and TRBJ2-2, with D possibly TRBD1 on 5 matching bases. Sequencing was performed on PBMCs. CDR3: CASSPKFDSAGELFF. The CDR3 DNA reads as TGTGCCAGCAGCCCGAAGTTCGACAGTGCCGGGGAGCTGTTTTTT. The whole variable domain, remainder taken from reference TRBV11-2 and TRBJ2-2, is EAGVAQSPRYKIIEKRQSVAFWCNPISGHATLYWYQQILGQGPKLLIQFQNNGVVDDSQLPKDRFSAERLKGVDSTLKIQPAKLEDSAVYLCASSPKFDSAGELFFGEGSRLTVL.